This T cell receptor beta chain was captured by sequencing in a study of beta chain features in type 1 diabetes (dated by TCRdb to about 2018). Turning to the overall study: Patients and healthy donors did not differ in mean age, gender distribution, total cell number or subset yield. In the study, recently diagnosed type 1 diabetes patients and matched healthy donors were compared on the TCRB repertoires of their sorted circulating CD4+ T cell subsets. Regulatory and stem cell-like memory subsets were obtained from only 8 patients and roughly eight healthy donors, while naive and central memory subsets were obtained from all 30 or so donors. A total of roughly 98,000,000 sorted cells were examined across all samples, and a strong correlation was observed between cell number per subset and RNA yield. What the work shows at the level of the full study, not this receptor alone: Naive, central memory and regulatory TCRB repertoires appeared to be more alike among patients than among healthy donors. Fewer insertions and more nucleotide deletions at VDJ recombination sites were observed in patients with type 1 diabetes, implying thymic rearrangement abnormalities. Only small numbers of individuals were included in the HLA sub-analyses, which left unresolved whether HLA type had any influence on TCRB rearrangement. A moderate but significant shortening of TCRB CDR3 length was observed in type 1 diabetes patients in all four CD4+ subsets. Shorter templates might have been favored by PCR, but patient and control samples were amplified and corrected together, so both groups would have been affected equally by any skew. Sequencing cDNA rather than genomic DNA could over-represent highly expressing activated cells, although activation and CD3 levels did not differ between groups.

Each donor gave one peripheral blood draw, about 110 mL on average, collected into heparinised tubes. A BD FACSAria II was used to sort naive, central memory, regulatory and stem cell-like memory CD4+ T cells with a panel that included CD45RO, CCR7, CD25, CD127, CD95 and CD27. Every sorted population had a purity above 95%. PBMCs were isolated immediately by Lymphoprep density gradient centrifugation and stained directly without culture. Samples were stained and sorted in pairs, with one healthy donor and one patient per experiment, so that batch effects were minimized. All of the isolated RNA was reverse transcribed with the High Capacity cDNA Reverse Transcription Kit, so expressed TCRB transcripts were sequenced. Naive, central memory and regulatory T cell samples underwent deep immunoSEQ sequencing, averaging about 3.57 million total reads per sample. Sorted cells were lysed in RLT buffer, and RNA was extracted using DNase-treated RNeasy Micro or Mini kits according to cell number. To prevent cross-contamination, every cell subset was processed on its own, while patient and healthy donor samples were processed together. TCRB sequences were amplified from cDNA with the immunoSEQ multiplex PCR, producing 87-bp fragments spanning the CDR3 region. The amplicons were sequenced using the Illumina HiSeq platform. In the source study's methods: PCR bias was corrected computationally using synthetic template baselines, and reads within Hamming distance 2 were collapsed, with unmergeable singletons discarded. By aligning reads against IMGT, V, D and J genes, CDR3 length, and insertions or deletions at six rearrangement sites were assigned. Within each subset, clonotype counts were normalized to sorted cell number, and only after that were true diversity and Gini coefficients computed with the tcR R package. The overlap coefficient, calculated on TCRB nucleotide sequences, was used to measure repertoire sharing. TCRdb carries this immuneACCESS record with in-frame sequences only. Its versions omit some clonotypes, under half of them owing to an unresolved V gene in the studies checked, with the rest unexplained. That table gives V, J and clone size, and the DNA gave D and trimming. The sample profile shows around 300,000 clones; around 13% of them were found once. The top ten constitute more than 6.5% of the sample.

Sequences SGHAT (CDR1) and FQNNGV (CDR2) are obtained from the germline V gene. The CDR3 covers 14 residues, taking in both the cysteine and the phenylalanine. The DNA shown is the 42-base CDR3, in frame from base 1. V loses 3 bases of germline sequence and J loses 3 bases, and the interval between the two ends is 11 bases. About this clone: Its antigen is unknown. Base qualities are not provided; no much larger clone lies one nucleotide away.

The rearrangement joined TRBV11-2 to TRBJ1-2, with the D segment identity uncertain. This TCR was sampled from a man aged 30 to 39 in good health. The sequencing input was central memory CD4+ T cells from blood. The CDR3 loop reads CASSFLVGDYGYTF. The base sequence is TGTGCCAGCAGCTTCCTAGTCGGAGACTATGGCTACACCTTC. The CDR3, completed at both ends by the reference TRBV11-2 and TRBJ1-2 genes, gives the full variable domain EAGVAQSPRYKIIEKRQSVAFWCNPISGHATLYWYQQILGQGPKLLIQFQNNGVVDDSQLPKDRFSAERLKGVDSTLKIQPAKLEDSAVYLCASSFLVGDYGYTFGSGTRLTVV.